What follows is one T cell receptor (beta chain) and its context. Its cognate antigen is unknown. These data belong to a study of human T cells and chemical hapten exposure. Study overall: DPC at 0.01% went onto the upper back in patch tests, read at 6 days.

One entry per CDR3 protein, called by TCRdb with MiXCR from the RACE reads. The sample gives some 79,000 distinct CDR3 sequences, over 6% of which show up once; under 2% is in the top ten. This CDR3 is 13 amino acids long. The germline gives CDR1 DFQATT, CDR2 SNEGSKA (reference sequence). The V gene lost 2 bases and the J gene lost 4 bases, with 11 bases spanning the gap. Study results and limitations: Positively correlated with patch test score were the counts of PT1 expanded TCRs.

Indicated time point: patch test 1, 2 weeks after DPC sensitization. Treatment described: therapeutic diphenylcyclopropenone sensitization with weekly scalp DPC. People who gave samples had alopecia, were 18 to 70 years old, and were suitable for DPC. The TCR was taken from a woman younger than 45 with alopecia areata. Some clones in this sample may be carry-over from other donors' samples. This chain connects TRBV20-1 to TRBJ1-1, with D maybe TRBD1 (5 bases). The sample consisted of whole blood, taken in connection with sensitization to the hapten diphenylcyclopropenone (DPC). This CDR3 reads CSARIRVGTEAFF. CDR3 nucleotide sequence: TGCAGTGCTAGAATCAGGGTGGGCACTGAAGCTTTCTTT.